This record concerns one T cell receptor (beta chain) sequence. TCRdb's table, derived via immunoSEQ multiplex PCR, lists solely in-frame clones and lacks some. The data contain approximately 220,000 clones, more than 80% of them singletons. The data were taken from a study of blood T cell repertoires in COVID-19. The sample comprised PBMCs or T cells enriched from blood (not recorded which). The TCR originated in a man aged 25-40 years who had recovered from COVID-19.

The CDR3 nucleotides read TGCGCCAGCAGCCAAGTCCCGACTAGCGCCCTTTACAATGAGCAGTTCTTC. This gives the protein CASSQVPTSALYNEQFF. The V gene is TRBV4-1, the J gene TRBJ2-1, with 8 nucleotides matching TRBD2. Unmatched junction bases numbered 9, after V lost 1 base and J lost 4 bases. CDR1 and CDR2 (germline): MGHRA, YSYEKL. The CDR3 covers 17 residues.